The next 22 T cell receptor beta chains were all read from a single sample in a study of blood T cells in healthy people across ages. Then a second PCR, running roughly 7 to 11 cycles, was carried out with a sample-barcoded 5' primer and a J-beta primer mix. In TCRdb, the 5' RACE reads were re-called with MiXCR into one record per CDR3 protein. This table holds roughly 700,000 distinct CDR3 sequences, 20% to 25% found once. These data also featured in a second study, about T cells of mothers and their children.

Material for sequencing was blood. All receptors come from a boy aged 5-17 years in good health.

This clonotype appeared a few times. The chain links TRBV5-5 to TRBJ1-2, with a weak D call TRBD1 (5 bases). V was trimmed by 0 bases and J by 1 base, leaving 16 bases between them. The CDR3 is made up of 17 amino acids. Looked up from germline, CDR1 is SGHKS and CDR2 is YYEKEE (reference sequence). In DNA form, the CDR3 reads TGTGCCAGCAGCTTGGTGGTTGCAGGGTCGGTTAACTATGGCTACACCTTC. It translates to CASSLVVAGSVNYGYTF. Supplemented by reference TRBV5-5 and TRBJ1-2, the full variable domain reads DAGVTQSPTHLIKTRGQQVTLRCSPISGHKSVSWYQQVLGQGPQFIFQYYEKEERGRGNFPDRFSARQFPNYSSELNVNALLLGDSALYLCASSLVVAGSVNYGYTFGSGTRLTVV.

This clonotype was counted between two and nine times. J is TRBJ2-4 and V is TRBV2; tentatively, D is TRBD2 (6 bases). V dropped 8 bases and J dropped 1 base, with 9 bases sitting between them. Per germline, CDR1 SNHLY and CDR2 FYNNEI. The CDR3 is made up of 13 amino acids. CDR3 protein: CASGDFAKNIQYF. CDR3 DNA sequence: TGTGCCAGCGGGGACTTCGCCAAAAACATTCAGTACTTC.

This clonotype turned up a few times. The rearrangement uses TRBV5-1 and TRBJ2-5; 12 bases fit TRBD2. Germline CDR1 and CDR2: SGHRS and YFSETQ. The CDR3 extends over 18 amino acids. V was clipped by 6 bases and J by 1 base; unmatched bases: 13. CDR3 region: CASNSIPLAGGLQETQYF. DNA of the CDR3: TGCGCCAGCAACTCTATACCACTAGCGGGAGGACTCCAAGAGACCCAGTACTTC.

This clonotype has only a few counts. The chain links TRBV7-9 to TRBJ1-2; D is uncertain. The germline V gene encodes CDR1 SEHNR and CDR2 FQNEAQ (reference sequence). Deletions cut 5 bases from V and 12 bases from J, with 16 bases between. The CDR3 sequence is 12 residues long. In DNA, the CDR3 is TGTGCCAGCAGCCGAGGAACAGCGGGAGACACCTTC. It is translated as CASSRGTAGDTF.

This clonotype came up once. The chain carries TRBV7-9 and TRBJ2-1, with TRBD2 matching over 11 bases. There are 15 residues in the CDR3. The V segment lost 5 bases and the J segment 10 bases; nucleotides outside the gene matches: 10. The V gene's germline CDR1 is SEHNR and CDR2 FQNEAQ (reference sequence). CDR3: CASSPTTSGATEQFF. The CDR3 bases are TGTGCCAGCAGCCCCACGACTAGCGGGGCTACAGAGCAGTTCTTC. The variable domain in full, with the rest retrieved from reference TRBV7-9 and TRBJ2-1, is DTGVSQNPRHKITKRGQNVTFRCDPISEHNRLYWYRQTLGQGPEFLTYFQNEAQLEKSRLLSDRFSAERPKGSFSTLEIQRTEQGDSAMYLCASSPTTSGATEQFFGPGTRLTVL.

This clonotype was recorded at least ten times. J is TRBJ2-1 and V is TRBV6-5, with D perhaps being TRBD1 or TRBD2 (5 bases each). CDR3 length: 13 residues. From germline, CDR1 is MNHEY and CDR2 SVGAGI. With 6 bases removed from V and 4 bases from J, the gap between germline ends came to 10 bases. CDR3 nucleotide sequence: TGTGCCAGCAGCCCCTGGGGGTACAATGAGCAGTTCTTC. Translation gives CASSPWGYNEQFF.

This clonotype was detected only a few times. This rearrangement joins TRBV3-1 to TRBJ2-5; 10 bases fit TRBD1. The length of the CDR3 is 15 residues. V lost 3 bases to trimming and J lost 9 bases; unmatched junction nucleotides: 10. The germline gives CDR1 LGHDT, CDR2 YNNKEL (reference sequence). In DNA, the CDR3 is TGTGCCAGCAGCCACGGGACAGGGGACAGGAAGGCCCAGTACTTC. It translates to CASSHGTGDRKAQYF.

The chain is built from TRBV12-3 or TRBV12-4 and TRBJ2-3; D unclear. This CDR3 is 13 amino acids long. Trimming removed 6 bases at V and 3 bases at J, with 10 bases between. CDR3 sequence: CASSSQRTDTQYF. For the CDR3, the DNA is TGTGCCAGCAGCTCACAACGTACAGATACGCAGTATTTT.

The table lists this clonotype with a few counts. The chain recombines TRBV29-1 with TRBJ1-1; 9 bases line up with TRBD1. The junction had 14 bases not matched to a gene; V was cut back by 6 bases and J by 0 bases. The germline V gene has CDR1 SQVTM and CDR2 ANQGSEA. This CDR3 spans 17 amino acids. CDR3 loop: CSVLDTGTGNLNTEAFF. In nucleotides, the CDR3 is TGCAGCGTCCTTGACACCGGGACAGGGAACTTGAACACTGAAGCTTTCTTT.

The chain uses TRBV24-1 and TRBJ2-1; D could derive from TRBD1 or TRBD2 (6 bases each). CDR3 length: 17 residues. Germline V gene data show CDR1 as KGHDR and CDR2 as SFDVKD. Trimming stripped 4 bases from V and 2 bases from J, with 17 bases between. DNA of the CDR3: TGTGCCACCAGTGACCCCGGGGGCAGGGGCGCCTACAATGAGCAGTTCTTC. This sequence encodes CATSDPGGRGAYNEQFF.

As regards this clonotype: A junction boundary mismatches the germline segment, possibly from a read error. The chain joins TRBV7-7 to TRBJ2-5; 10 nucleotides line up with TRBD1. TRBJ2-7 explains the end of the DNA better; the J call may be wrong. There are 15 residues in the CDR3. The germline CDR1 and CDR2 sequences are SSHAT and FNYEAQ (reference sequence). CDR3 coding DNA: TGTGCTAGCAGCTTTAGACAGGGGGCGGCCTACGAGCAGTACTTC. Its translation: CASSFRQGAAYEQYF.

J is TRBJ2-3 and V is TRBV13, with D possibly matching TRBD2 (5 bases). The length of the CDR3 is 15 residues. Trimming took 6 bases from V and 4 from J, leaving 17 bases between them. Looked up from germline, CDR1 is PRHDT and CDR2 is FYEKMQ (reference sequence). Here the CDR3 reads CASSRLRARADTQYF. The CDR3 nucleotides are TGTGCCAGCAGTAGACTACGCGCGCGCGCAGATACGCAGTATTTT. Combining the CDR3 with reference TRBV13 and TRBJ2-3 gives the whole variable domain AAGVIQSPRHLIKEKRETATLKCYPIPRHDTVYWYQQGPGQDPQFLISFYEKMQSDKGSIPDRFSAQQFSDYHSELNMSSLELGDSALYFCASSRLRARADTQYFGPGTRLTVL.

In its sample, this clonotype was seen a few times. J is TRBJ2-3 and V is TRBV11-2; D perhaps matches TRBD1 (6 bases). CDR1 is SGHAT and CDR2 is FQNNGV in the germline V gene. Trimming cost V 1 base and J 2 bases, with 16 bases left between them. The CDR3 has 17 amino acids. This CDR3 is CASSLGEQGIFTDTQYF. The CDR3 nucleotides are TGTGCCAGCAGCTTAGGCGAACAGGGAATATTCACAGATACGCAGTATTTT.

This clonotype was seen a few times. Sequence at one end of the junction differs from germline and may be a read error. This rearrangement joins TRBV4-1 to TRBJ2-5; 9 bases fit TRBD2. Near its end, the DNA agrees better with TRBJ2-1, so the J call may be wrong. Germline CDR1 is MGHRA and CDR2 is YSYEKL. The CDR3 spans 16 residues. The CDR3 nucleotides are TGCGCCGGCAGCCCCATTAGCGGGAGTGCCTACAATGAGCAGTTCTTC. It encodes CAGSPISGSAYNEQFF.

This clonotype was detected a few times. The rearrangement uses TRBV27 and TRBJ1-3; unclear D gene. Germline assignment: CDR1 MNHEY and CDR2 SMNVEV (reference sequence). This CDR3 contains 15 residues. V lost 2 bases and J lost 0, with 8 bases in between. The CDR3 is CASSLTGDSGNTIYF. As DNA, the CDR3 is TGTGCCAGCAGTTTAACGGGCGACTCTGGAAACACCATATATTTT.

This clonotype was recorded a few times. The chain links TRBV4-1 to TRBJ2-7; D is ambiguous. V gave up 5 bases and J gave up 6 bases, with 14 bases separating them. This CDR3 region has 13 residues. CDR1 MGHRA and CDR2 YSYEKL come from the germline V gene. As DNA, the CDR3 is TGCGCCAGCAGCGGGCATGATGGTGGCGAGCAGTACTTC. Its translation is CASSGHDGGEQYF.

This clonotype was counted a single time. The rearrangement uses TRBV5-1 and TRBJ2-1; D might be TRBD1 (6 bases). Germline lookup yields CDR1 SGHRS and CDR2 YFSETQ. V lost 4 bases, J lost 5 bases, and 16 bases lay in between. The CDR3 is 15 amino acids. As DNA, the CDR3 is TGCGCCAGCAGCCCGGAACCTACAGGGAACAATGAGCAGTTCTTC. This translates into CASSPEPTGNNEQFF.

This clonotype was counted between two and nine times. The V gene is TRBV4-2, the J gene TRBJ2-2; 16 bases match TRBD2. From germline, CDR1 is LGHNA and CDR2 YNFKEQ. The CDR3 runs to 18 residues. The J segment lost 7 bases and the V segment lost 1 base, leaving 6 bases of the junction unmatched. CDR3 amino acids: CASSQGGTSGRVIGELFF. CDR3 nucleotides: TGTGCCAGCAGCCAAGGAGGGACTAGCGGGAGGGTAATCGGGGAGCTGTTTTTT.

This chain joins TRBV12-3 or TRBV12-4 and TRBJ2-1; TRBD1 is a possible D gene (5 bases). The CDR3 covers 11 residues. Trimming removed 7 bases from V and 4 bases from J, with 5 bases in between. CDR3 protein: CASNRYNEQFF. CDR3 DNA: TGTGCCAGCAACAGGTACAATGAGCAGTTCTTC.

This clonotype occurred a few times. CDR3 residues: CASSQDDRGYEQYF. The CDR3 coding sequence is TGCGCCAGCAGCCAAGATGACAGGGGATACGAGCAGTACTTC. The chain couples TRBV4-3 to TRBJ2-5, with 8 bases fitting TRBD1. The J call may be in error: the DNA end matches TRBJ2-7 better. The germline V gene has CDR1 LGHNA and CDR2 YSLEER. The CDR3 runs to 14 residues.

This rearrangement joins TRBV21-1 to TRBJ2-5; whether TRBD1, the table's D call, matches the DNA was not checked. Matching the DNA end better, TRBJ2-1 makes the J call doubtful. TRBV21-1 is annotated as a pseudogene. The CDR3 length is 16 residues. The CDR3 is CASSKDAQGIWGEQFF. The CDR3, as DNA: TGTGCCAGCAGCAAAGATGCACAGGGAATTTGGGGAGAGCAGTTCTTC.

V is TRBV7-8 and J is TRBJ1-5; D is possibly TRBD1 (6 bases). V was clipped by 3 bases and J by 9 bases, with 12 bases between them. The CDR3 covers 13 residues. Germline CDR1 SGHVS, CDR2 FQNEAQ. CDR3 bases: TGTGCCAGCAGCTTGGACAGCACAGGGCCCCAGCATTTT. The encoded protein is CASSLDSTGPQHF.